This T cell receptor (beta chain) is drawn from a study of OX40 agonist ivuxolimab in advanced cancers. Study-wide context: Ivuxolimab, which is an agonistic anti-OX40 (CD134) antibody, was administered to the patients. The group had a mean age of about 60 years, ranged from roughly 23 to 85, and was 80% to 90% male.

Autoimmune disease history or systemic immunosuppression led to patients being barred. Drawing of blood for sampling happened at baseline, at cycle 4 day 1, and at cycle 7 day 1. Assay used: immunoSEQ multiplex PCR; TCRdb lists only in-frame clones, some missing. Of 67,000 or so clones in the sample, roughly 85% were seen once. J gave up 5 bases and V 8 bases, and 11 bases lay outside the gene matches. Germline values: CDR1 LNHDA, CDR2 SQIVND (reference sequence). The CDR3 totals 14 residues. This clonotype originated in an adult with an advanced solid tumor such as melanoma, head and neck, liver or kidney cancer. V usage is TRBV19 and J usage is TRBJ1-2; 7 positions match TRBD1. This sample comprised CD4+ or CD8+ T cells sorted from blood, obtained in a trial of the OX40 agonist ivuxolimab. In DNA form, the CDR3 reads TGTGCCAGTCAGCCGGGACAGAGACTTTATGGCTACACCTTC. It translates to CASQPGQRLYGYTF.